The subject of this entry is one T cell receptor beta chain. The CDR3 contains 14 residues. The V and J ends lost 7 bases and 0 bases respectively, with 13 bases between them. In germline, CDR1 is SNHLY, CDR2 FYNNEI. Some clones are missing from TCRdb's copy, which holds only in-frame ones; the method was immunoSEQ multiplex PCR. The sample includes 81,000 or so clones, roughly 96% of them seen just once. The sample originates from a study of technical replicates of blood from a few donors. The source is a human donor in good health. The genes are TRBV2 and TRBJ2-7; D perhaps matches TRBD2 (5 bases). Source material: T cells isolated from PBMCs. The CDR3 reads CASTERSTSYEQYF. CDR3 nucleotide sequence: TGTGCCAGCACGGAGCGGTCGACCTCCTACGAGCAGTACTTC.